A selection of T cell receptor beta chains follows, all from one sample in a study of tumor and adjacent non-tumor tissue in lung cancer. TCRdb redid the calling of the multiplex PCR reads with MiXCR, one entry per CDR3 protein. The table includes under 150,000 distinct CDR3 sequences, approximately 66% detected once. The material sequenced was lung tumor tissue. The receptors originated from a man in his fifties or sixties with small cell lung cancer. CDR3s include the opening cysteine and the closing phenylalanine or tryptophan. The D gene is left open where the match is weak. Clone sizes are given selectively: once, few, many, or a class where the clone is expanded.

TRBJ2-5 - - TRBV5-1 TGCGCCAGCAGCTTGAATAGCTGGGAGACCCAGTACTTC CASSLNSWETQYF
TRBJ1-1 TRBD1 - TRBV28 TGTGCCAGCAGTTTTTCGTGGGACAGGAGAGGAGCTTTCTTT CASSFSWDRRGAFF
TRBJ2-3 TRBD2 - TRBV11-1 TGTGCCAGCACCCTAACTCTCCTAGCGGATACACAGTATTTT CASTLTLLADTQYF
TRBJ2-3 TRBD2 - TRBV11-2 TGTGCCAGCAGCTTTGCAACGGGAGGGGGTACGCAGTATTTT CASSFATGGGTQYF
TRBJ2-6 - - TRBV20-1 TGCAGTGCTAGCTCCGAAGGGCTACCATCTGGGGCCAACGTCCTGACTTTC CSASSEGLPSGANVLTF
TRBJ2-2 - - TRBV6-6 TGTGCCAGCAGTTACGTGGCAGGGTTAATCGGGGAGCTGTTTTTT CASSYVAGLIGELFF
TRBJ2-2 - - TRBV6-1 TGTGCCAGCATGAAACCCTGGGCCGGGAAGCCGTTTTTT CASMKPWAGKPFF
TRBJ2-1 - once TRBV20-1 TGCGGTGCTCCTAGATTAGTGTACAATGAGCAATTCTTC CGAPRLVYNEQFF
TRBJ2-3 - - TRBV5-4 TGTGCCAGCAGCCTGGGGGCGGGGGTAAGCACAGATACGCTGTATTTT CASSLGAGVSTDTLYF
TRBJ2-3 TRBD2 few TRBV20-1 TGCAGTGCTAGGGACACCCCAGCGGGAACAGATACGCAGTATTTT CSARDTPAGTDTQYF
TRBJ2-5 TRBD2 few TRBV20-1 TGCAGTGTAAATCTGGCGGGAGGGGTCTGGCAAGGGACCCAGTACTTC CSVNLAGGVWQGTQYF
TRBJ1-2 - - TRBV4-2 TGTGCCAGCAGCCAACACAGCTATGGCTACACCTTC CASSQHSYGYTF
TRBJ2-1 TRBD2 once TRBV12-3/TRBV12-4 TGTGCCATCAGTTCAGTACTCTTGAGGACTAGTGTCTACAATGAGCAGTTCTTC CAISSVLLRTSVYNEQFF
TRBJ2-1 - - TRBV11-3 TGTGCCAGCAGCATAAGACTGTACAATGAGCAGCTCTTC CASSIRLYNEQLF
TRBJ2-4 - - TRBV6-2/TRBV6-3 TGTGCCAGCAGTTTTCAGGCCAAAAACATTCAGTACTTC CASSFQAKNIQYF
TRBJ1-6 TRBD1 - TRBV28 TGTGCCAGCAGGAAAGGAACAGGGGGCGCATTCAGAAATTCACCCCTCCACTTT CASRKGTGGAFRNSPLHF
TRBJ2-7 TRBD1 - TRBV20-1 TGCTGTGCTATTGGGACTGACAGGGGAAACTCCTACGAGCAGTACTTC CCAIGTDRGNSYEQYF
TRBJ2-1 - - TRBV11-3 TGTGCCAGCAGCTTAGGAGAGGGCGGTGAGCAGTTCTTC CASSLGEGGEQFF
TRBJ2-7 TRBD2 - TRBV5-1 TGCGCCAGCAGCTCGTCGGGGGGTGAGTACGAGCAGTACTTC CASSSSGGEYEQYF
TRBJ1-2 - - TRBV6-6 TGTACCAGGACCGACGACGATAACAGGGACCTAAATAACTATGGCTACACCTTC CTRTDDDNRDLNNYGYTF
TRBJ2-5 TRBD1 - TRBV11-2 TGTACCAGCAGCGTTACCGGGACAGGAGGAGACACCCAGTACTTC CTSSVTGTGGDTQYF
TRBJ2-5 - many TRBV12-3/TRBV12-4 TGTGCCAGCGTAGACAGTGGCCAAGAGACCCAGTACTTC CASVDSGQETQYF
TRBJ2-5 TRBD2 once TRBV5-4 TGTGCCAGCAGCTTGGGGACTAGCAGGAAAGTGACCCAGTACTTC CASSLGTSRKVTQYF
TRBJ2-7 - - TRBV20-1 TGCAGTGCGTATAGCGGTAACTCCTACGAACATTACTTC CSAYSGNSYEHYF
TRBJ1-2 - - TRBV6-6 TGTGCCAGCAGGTTCGGGGGAGAAGGCTACACCTTC CASRFGGEGYTF
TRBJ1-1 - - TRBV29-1 TGCGGCGTTGAAAGGTGGGGATATGAAGTTTTGTTT CGVERWGYEVLF
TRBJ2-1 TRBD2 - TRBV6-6 TGTGCCAGCGGCGGGAGGGCAGGCAATGAGCAGTTCTTC CASGGRAGNEQFF
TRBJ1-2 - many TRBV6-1 TGTGCCAGCAGTGTGGGCCCTCTCGGGGGGAATGGCTACACCTTC CASSVGPLGGNGYTF
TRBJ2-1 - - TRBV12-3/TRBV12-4 TGTGCCAGCAGTTTACCGGGGGTGGGTGAGGAGTTCTTC CASSLPGVGEEFF
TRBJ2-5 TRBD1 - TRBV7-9 TGTGCCAGCAGCCATGGACAGGGCCAAGAGACCCAGTACTTC CASSHGQGQETQYF
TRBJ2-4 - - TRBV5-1 TGCGCCAGGAGCCCAAATCAGGGACTAGCCAAAAACATTCAGTACTTC CARSPNQGLAKNIQYF
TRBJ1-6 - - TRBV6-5 TGTGCCAGCAGGGGCAGGAGCTCCTATGATTCACCCCTCCACTTT CASRGRSSYDSPLHF
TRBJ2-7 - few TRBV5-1 TGCGCCAGCAGCTTGGACAAAAACCACGAGCAGTACTTC CASSLDKNHEQYF
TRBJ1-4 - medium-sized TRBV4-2 TGTGCCAGCAGCCCCCGGACAGCGGCTAATGAAAAACTGTTTTTT CASSPRTAANEKLFF
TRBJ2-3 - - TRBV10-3 TGTGCCGTCAGTGAGTCTGTCTCGGATACGCAGTATTTT CAVSESVSDTQYF
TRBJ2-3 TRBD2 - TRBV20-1 TGCAGTGATATAAAACTAGCGGGATTTGGGGGGCACACCGATACGCAGTATTTT CSDIKLAGFGGHTDTQYF
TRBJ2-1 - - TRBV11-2 TGCGCCAGCAGCCTTTCCATTGAGCAGTTCTTC CASSLSIEQFF
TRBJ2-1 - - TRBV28 TGTGCCAGCGCGCCACTGAGCTCCTATAATGAGCAGTTCTTC CASAPLSSYNEQFF
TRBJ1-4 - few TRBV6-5 TGTGCCAGCAGTTACGGCGGAGGGGACCCGGGCAAACTGTTTTTT CASSYGGGDPGKLFF
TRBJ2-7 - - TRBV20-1 TGCAGTGCTAGAGATCGGGGCCACGAGCAGTACTTC CSARDRGHEQYF
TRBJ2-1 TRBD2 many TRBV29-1 TGCAGCGTTGCCGGCCTAGCGGTTTCCTACAATGAGCAGTTCTTC CSVAGLAVSYNEQFF
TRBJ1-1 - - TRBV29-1 TGCAGCGCCGTCGGACGGCTCATGAACACTGATGCTTTCTTT CSAVGRLMNTDAFF
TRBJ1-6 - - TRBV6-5 TGTGCCACCAGTTACTCTGGGGCAGGCCGTGTCGATTCACCCCTCCACTTT CATSYSGAGRVDSPLHF
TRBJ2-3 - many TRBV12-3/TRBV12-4 TGTGCCAGCAGTTTCGTGACAGATACGCAGTATTTT CASSFVTDTQYF
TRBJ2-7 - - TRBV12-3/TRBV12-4 TGTGCCAGCAGACAAACATACGAGCAGTACTTC CASRQTYEQYF
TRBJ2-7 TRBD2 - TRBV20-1 TGCAGTGCTGTTAAAAGCGGGAGGGGGGCCTACGAGCAGTACTTC CSAVKSGRGAYEQYF
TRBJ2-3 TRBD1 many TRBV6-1 TGTGCCACCCAAACAGGGGAAGATACGCAGTATTTT CATQTGEDTQYF
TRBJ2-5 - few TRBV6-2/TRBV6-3 TGTGCCAGCAGATCCGGGTCGCCTGGGACCCAGTACTTC CASRSGSPGTQYF
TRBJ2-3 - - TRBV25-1 TGTGCCAGCAGTGACCTTGGCACAGATACGCAGTATTTT CASSDLGTDTQYF
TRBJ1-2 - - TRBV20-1 TGTAGTGTTAGGGGCGGCGAGGGGTGGTATGGCTACACCTTC CSVRGGEGWYGYTF
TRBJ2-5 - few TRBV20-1 TGCAGTGCTATGGGCCTCTTACAGACCCAGTACTTC CSAMGLLQTQYF
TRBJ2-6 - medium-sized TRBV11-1 TGTGCCAGCAGTCAAACGGCGGGGTCTGGGGCCAACGTCCTGACTTTC CASSQTAGSGANVLTF
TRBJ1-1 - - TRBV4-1 TGCGCCAGCACCCAAGATCTAGTGGTGGTGGACACTGAAGCTTTCTTT CASTQDLVVVDTEAFF
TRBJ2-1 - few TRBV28 TGTGCCAGCAGTTTTGAATCGAGCTCCTACAATGAGCAGTTCTTC CASSFESSSYNEQFF